This TCR beta chain was identified in a study of shared clonotypes between healthy human individuals. Generated by immunoSEQ multiplex PCR, the TCRdb table keeps only in-frame clones and is missing some. The sample has about 590,000 clones; 95% are singletons. CDR1 SQVTM and CDR2 ANQGSEA come from the germline V gene. Trimming pared 5 bases from V and 1 base from J, leaving 5 bases between. CDR3 size: 11 residues. Selected positively for CCR7 and CD45RO-negative, naive CD8 cells excluded terminally differentiated effector memory CD45RA+ cells. The chain links TRBV29-1 to TRBJ1-1; D unclear. This clonotype originated in a woman under 40 in good health. The sequencing sample was made of naive CD8+ T cells sorted from blood. The CDR3 DNA reads as TGCAGCGTTAGGACGAACACTGAAGCTTTCTTT. Protein: CSVRTNTEAFF.